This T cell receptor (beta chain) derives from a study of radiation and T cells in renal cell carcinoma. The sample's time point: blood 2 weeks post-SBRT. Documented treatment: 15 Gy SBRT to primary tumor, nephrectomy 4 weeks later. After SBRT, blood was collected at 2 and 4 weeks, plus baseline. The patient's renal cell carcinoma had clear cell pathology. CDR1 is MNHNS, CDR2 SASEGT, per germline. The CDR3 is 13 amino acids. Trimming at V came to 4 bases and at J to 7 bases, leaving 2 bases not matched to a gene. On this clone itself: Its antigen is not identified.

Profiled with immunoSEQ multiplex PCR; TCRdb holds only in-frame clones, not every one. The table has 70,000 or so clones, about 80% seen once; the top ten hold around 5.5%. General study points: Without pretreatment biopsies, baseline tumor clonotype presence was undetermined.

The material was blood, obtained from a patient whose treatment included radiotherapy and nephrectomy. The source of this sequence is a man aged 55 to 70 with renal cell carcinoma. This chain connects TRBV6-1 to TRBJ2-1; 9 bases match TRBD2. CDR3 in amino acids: CASSVGLANEQFF. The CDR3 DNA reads TGTGCCAGCAGTGTGGGACTAGCTAATGAGCAGTTCTTC.